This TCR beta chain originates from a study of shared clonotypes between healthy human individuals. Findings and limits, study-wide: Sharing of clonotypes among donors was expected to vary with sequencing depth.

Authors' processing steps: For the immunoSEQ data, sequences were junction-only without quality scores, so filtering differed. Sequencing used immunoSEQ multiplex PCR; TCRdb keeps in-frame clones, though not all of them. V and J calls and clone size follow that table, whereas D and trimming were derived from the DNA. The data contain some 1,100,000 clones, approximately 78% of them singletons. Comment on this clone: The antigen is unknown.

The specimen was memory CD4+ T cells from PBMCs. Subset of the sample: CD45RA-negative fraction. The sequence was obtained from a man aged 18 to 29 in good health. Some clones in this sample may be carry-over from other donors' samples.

CDR3 protein: CASSRDRAPYEQYF. The CDR3 region has the DNA TGTGCCAGCAGCCGCGACAGGGCCCCCTACGAGCAGTACTTC. The V call is TRBV2, the J call TRBJ2-7; 7 nucleotides match TRBD1. The CDR3 loop spans 14 amino acids. Germline trimming cut 6 bases from V and 2 bases from J; bases unmatched to any gene: 7. The germline V gene has CDR1 SNHLY and CDR2 FYNNEI.